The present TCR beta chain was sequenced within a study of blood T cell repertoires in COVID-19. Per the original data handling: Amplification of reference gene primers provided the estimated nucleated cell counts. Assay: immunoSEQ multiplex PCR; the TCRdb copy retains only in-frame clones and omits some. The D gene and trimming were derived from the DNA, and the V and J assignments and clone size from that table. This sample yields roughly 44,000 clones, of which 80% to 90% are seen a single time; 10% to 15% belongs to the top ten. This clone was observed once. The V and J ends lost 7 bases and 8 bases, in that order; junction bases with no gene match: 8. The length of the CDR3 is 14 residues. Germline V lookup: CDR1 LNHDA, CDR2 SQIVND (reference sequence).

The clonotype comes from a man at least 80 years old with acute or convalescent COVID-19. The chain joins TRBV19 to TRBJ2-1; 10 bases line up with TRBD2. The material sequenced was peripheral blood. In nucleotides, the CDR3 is TGTGCCAGTATGCAGCGGGGGGGTTTGGATGAGCAGTTCTTC. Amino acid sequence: CASMQRGGLDEQFF.